A single sample gave rise to the 25 T cell receptor beta chains below, sequenced in a study of T-cell reconstitution after alpha-beta-depleted transplantation in children. Construction of the TCRbeta library involved unique molecular identifiers. MiXCR was run by TCRdb on the PCR reads, yielding one entry per CDR3 protein. The table records about 980,000 distinct CDR3 sequences, about 29% of them present only once. The sample was PBMCs, mostly from graft donor cells, taken 360 days after TCRalphabeta/CD19-depleted stem cell transplant. Receptor source: a boy in the first two years of life who had a stem cell transplant for SCID, so the T cells may come from the graft donor.

The rearrangement joins TRBV6-2 or TRBV6-3 to TRBJ2-5; 8 bases fit TRBD2. Germline V gene sequence: CDR1 MNHEY, CDR2 SVGEGT. The CDR3 has 14 amino acids. Unmatched junction bases numbered 8, after V lost 7 bases and J lost 4 bases. The CDR3 loop reads CASTRGGLGETQYF. CDR3 DNA sequence: TGTGCCAGCACTCGGGGGGGCCTCGGAGAGACCCAGTACTTC.

The rearrangement links TRBV7-6 to TRBJ2-5, with 9 bases fitting TRBD2. Trimming removed 1 base from V and 5 bases from J; junction bases left unmatched: 5. The CDR3 is 15 amino acids. The germline CDR1 and CDR2 sequences are SGHVS and FNYEAQ. The CDR3 region is CASSLGGGGYETQYF. The CDR3 nucleotides are TGTGCCAGCAGCTTAGGCGGGGGGGGATATGAGACCCAGTACTTC.

This clonotype has a handful of counts. The chain employs TRBV12-3 or TRBV12-4 and TRBJ2-1; 11 bases align to TRBD1. V lost 3 bases to trimming and J lost 6 bases; unmatched junction nucleotides: 7. The CDR3 is 16 amino acids. The CDR3 loop is CASSFLFGQGANEQFF. The CDR3 DNA sequence: TGTGCCAGCAGTTTTCTCTTCGGACAGGGGGCCAATGAGCAGTTCTTC.

CDR3 coding DNA: TGTGCCAGCAGCTTATCGAGGGCAGACGAGCAGTACTTC. Translated, it gives CASSLSRADEQYF. The chain joins TRBV11-3 to TRBJ2-7; D might be TRBD2 (5 bases). The V and J ends lost 2 bases and 5 bases respectively, with 10 bases between them. This CDR3 has 13 residues. CDR1 is SGHNT and CDR2 is YENEEA in the germline V gene.

The CDR3 loop reads CASSHNRGPPNTGELFF. CDR3 sequence (DNA): TGTGCCAGCAGCCACAACAGGGGGCCCCCGAACACCGGGGAGCTGTTTTTT. The genes are TRBV9 and TRBJ2-2; 9 bases are a match to TRBD1. CDR3 length: 17 residues. V lost 4 bases and J lost 0; bases outside the gene matches: 7. Per germline, CDR1 SGDLS and CDR2 YYNGEE. Full variable domain (outside the CDR3, taken from reference TRBV9 and TRBJ2-2): DSGVTQTPKHLITATGQRVTLRCSPRSGDLSVYWYQQSLDQGLQFLIQYYNGEERAKGNILERFSAQQFPDLHSELNLSSLELGDSALYFCASSHNRGPPNTGELFFGEGSRLTVL.

This clonotype was detected many times. The DNA for the CDR3 is TGCGCCAGCAGCCAATCGGTGGGAGGAACCCAAGAGACCCAGTACTTC. Translating gives CASSQSVGGTQETQYF. The V and J genes are TRBV4-1 and TRBJ2-5; a weak D match, TRBD2 (6 bases). Trimming shortened V by 2 bases and J by 1 base, and 14 bases separated the two germline ends. Germline V gene lookup returns CDR1 MGHRA and CDR2 YSYEKL. The length of the CDR3 is 16 residues.

For the CDR3, the DNA is TGCGCCAGCAGCCCGGGGTTTCTCCTCACAGATACGCAGTATTTT. This encodes CASSPGFLLTDTQYF. The chain employs TRBV5-1 and TRBJ2-3; D perhaps matches TRBD2 (5 bases). Germline lookup yields CDR1 SGHRS and CDR2 YFSETQ. Trimming shortened V by 4 bases and J by 2 bases, and 14 bases separated the two germline ends. This CDR3 has 15 residues.

The CDR3 DNA follows: TGTGCCAGCAGTGAACAGCTACTTGGCTACACCTTC. Translating it yields CASSEQLLGYTF. This chain joins TRBV25-1 and TRBJ1-2; the D is unclear. The V end was cut by 2 bases, the J end by 7 bases, with 8 bases between. This CDR3 region has 12 residues. CDR1 MGHDK and CDR2 SYGVNS come from the germline V gene.

This clonotype has only a few counts. V usage is TRBV5-1 and J usage is TRBJ2-5; a possible D gene is TRBD2 (6 bases). Germline CDR1 reads SGHRS; CDR2 reads YFSETQ. The CDR3 totals 16 residues. Trimming stripped 5 bases from V and 4 bases from J, with 21 bases between. This CDR3 reads CASSRRERQFGETQYF. DNA for the CDR3: TGCGCCAGCAGTCGGAGGGAGCGTCAGTTCGGAGAGACCCAGTACTTC.

This clonotype was seen more than once but under ten times. The chain is built from TRBV24-1 and TRBJ1-1, with D perhaps TRBD1 (5 bases). Germline values: CDR1 KGHDR, CDR2 SFDVKD. This CDR3 is built from 15 residues. Trimming pared 8 bases from V and 0 bases from J, leaving 15 bases between. The DNA for the CDR3 is TGTGCCACCATTCGGCCGGGGGGACTGAACACTGAAGCTTTCTTT. It codes for CATIRPGGLNTEAFF.

The rearrangement joins TRBV20-1 to TRBJ2-5; D gene uncertain. The CDR3 loop spans 13 amino acids. In germline, CDR1 is DFQATT, CDR2 SNEGSKA (reference sequence). Trimming took off 1 base at V and 7 bases at J, with 13 bases between the two ends. For the CDR3, the DNA is TGCAGTGCTAGAGGCGCGACAACCCGGACCCAGTACTTC. It encodes CSARGATTRTQYF.

The chain joins TRBV18 to TRBJ1-1, with D perhaps TRBD1 (6 bases). The V and J ends lost 7 bases and 7 bases respectively, with 19 bases between them. Germline-derived CDR1 and CDR2 are KGHSH and LQKENI. The length of the CDR3 is 14 residues. CDR3 sequence: CASFSSGALGEAFF. The DNA of the CDR3 is TGTGCCAGCTTCAGCTCGGGGGCGCTTGGTGAAGCTTTCTTT.

This clonotype has only a few counts. The chain is built from TRBV29-1 and TRBJ1-2, with D possibly TRBD1 on 5 matching bases. The CDR3 extends over 11 amino acids. Germline-derived CDR1 and CDR2 are SQVTM and ANQGSEA. The V end lost 2 bases, the J end lost 8 bases, and 9 bases lay between the germline ends. In nucleotides, the CDR3 is TGCAGCGTTGAATGGGGACCCGGCTACACCTTC. Protein: CSVEWGPGYTF.

V and J are TRBV6-2 or TRBV6-3 and TRBJ2-7; D may be TRBD1 (6 bases). V was shortened by 2 bases and J by 3 bases, with 14 bases between the two germline ends. Per germline, CDR1 MNHEY and CDR2 SVGEGT. The CDR3 runs to 15 residues. CDR3 DNA: TGTGCCAGCAGTTACGGACAGCAGGGCGTCTACGAGCAGTACTTC. Translated: CASSYGQQGVYEQYF.

This clonotype was picked up a small number of times. The V gene is TRBV5-1, the J gene TRBJ1-2, with TRBD1 matching over 7 bases. CDR3 length equals 16 residues. V was pared by 2 bases and J by 5 bases, with 12 bases of the junction left unmatched. Germline CDR1 SGHRS, CDR2 YFSETQ. CDR3 DNA: TGCGCCAGCAGCTTAACCGCCCCGGGACAGAAATATGGCTACACCTTC. Translating it yields CASSLTAPGQKYGYTF.

This clonotype was counted ten times or more. V is TRBV10-3 and J is TRBJ2-2, with 7 bases matching TRBD1. Unmatched junction bases numbered 2, after V lost 2 bases and J lost 5 bases. The germline V gene encodes CDR1 ENHRY and CDR2 SYGVKD. This CDR3 is built from 14 residues. The CDR3 loop reads CAISEPGGTGELFF. The CDR3 nucleotides are TGTGCCATCAGTGAGCCAGGGGGAACCGGGGAGCTGTTTTTT.

The rearrangement joins TRBV27 to TRBJ2-2, with D possibly TRBD1 on 5 matching bases. Trimming cost V 6 bases and J 6 bases, with 14 bases left between them. The germline V gene encodes CDR1 MNHEY and CDR2 SMNVEV (reference sequence). This CDR3 is built from 14 residues. CDR3 region: CASSSSRVAGELFF. The CDR3 nucleotides are TGTGCCAGCAGCTCTTCCAGGGTTGCCGGGGAGCTGTTTTTT.

This clonotype was seen only a few times. The genes are TRBV28 and TRBJ2-1, with D perhaps given as TRBD1 or TRBD2 (7 bases each). Germline-derived CDR1 and CDR2 are MDHEN and SYDVKM. Trimming pared 3 bases from V and 7 bases from J, leaving 28 bases between. The CDR3 totals 19 residues. The CDR3 spells CASSFKQGRGRGKWNEQFF. The CDR3 bases are TGTGCCAGCAGTTTCAAACAGGGGAGGGGCAGGGGGAAATGGAATGAGCAGTTCTTC.

The chain is built from TRBV20-1 and TRBJ2-7; tentative D call: TRBD2 (5 bases). This CDR3 is 13 amino acids long. The germline V gene encodes CDR1 DFQATT and CDR2 SNEGSKA (reference sequence). V was clipped by 1 base and J by 2 bases, with 9 bases between them. In DNA form, the CDR3 reads TGCAGTGCTAGAGCGAGGGCCCCCTACGAGCAGTACTTC. The encoded protein is CSARARAPYEQYF.

J is TRBJ2-5 and V is TRBV3-1; D remains unclear. Germline assignment: CDR1 LGHDT and CDR2 YNNKEL (reference sequence). CDR3 length: 14 amino acids. V was pared by 1 base and J by 0 bases, with 6 bases between. CDR3 in DNA: TGTGCCAGCAGCCAAGGGCCAAACCAAGAGACCCAGTACTTC. Amino acids: CASSQGPNQETQYF.

The chain uses TRBV27 and TRBJ2-7; TRBD2 aligns across 13 bases. This CDR3 region has 14 residues. Germline CDR1 MNHEY, CDR2 SMNVEV (reference sequence). Trimming cost V 8 bases and J 5 bases; bases outside gene matches: 6. The CDR3 coding sequence is TGTGCCAGCGGGCCCGGACTAGCGGGGGACGAGCAGTACTTC. Translated, it gives CASGPGLAGDEQYF.

The CDR3 region is CASSPPWGSGELFF. As DNA, the CDR3 is TGTGCCAGCTCACCACCCTGGGGGTCCGGGGAGCTGTTTTTT. This chain connects TRBV18 to TRBJ2-2; perhaps D is TRBD1 or TRBD2 (5 bases each). The CDR3 has 14 amino acids. With 0 bases removed from V and 6 bases from J, the gap between germline ends came to 8 bases. Germline V gene lookup returns CDR1 KGHSH and CDR2 LQKENI.

This clonotype was counted at least ten times. The J gene is TRBJ2-6, the V gene TRBV5-6; possibly TRBD1 for D (6 bases). The germline V gene encodes CDR1 SGHDT and CDR2 YYEEEE. The CDR3 covers 15 residues. With 2 bases removed from V and 3 bases from J, the gap between germline ends came to 9 bases. The CDR3 region is CASSFQGSGANVLTF. The CDR3 DNA follows: TGTGCCAGCAGCTTTCAGGGGAGTGGGGCCAACGTCCTGACTTTC.

The chain links TRBV28 to TRBJ2-5; D is tentatively TRBD1 or TRBD2 (5 bases each). In germline, CDR1 is MDHEN, CDR2 SYDVKM. There are 14 residues in the CDR3. Between the trimmed V and J ends, which lost 7 bases and 7 bases, there was a span of 19 bases. CDR3 sequence: CASMSSGPRGTQYF. The CDR3, as DNA: TGTGCCAGCATGTCGTCGGGACCGCGTGGGACCCAGTACTTC.

This clonotype was observed a handful of times. This sequence joins TRBV10-3 and TRBJ2-1; 10 positions match TRBD2. The trim removed 2 bases at V and 4 bases at J, leaving 5 bases unmatched. Germline CDR1 reads ENHRY; CDR2 reads SYGVKD. This CDR3 comprises 16 residues. Written as DNA, the CDR3 is TGTGCCATCAGTGAGCAGACTAGCGGGTTTTACAATGAGCAGTTCTTC. It yields the protein CAISEQTSGFYNEQFF.